A selection of T cell receptor beta chains follows, all from one sample in a study of T-cell memory formation after mild COVID-19. Each CDR3 protein is one row after TCRdb ran MiXCR on the 5' RACE reads. The data hold hundreds of thousands of distinct CDR3 sequences, with roughly 15% observed a single time. Sequencing was done on a sample of PBMCs or a T cell subset sorted from them (not recorded which). Receptors originate from a man between 18 and 29 years old who had mild COVID-19 (a few samples of this study predate the infection). Cell type and time point are not known. The CDR3 runs from the conserved cysteine through the conserved F or W.

cdr3_length,v_call,j_call,cdr3_aa
15,TRBV5-1,TRBJ2-3,CASRAGRDSTDTQYF
17,TRBV7-2,TRBJ2-3,CASSPYPPSGGPDTQYF
12,TRBV12-3/TRBV12-4,TRBJ1-1,CASSPTLIEAFF
12,TRBV12-3/TRBV12-4,TRBJ2-3,CASSLGQGLTHF
15,TRBV2,TRBJ2-3,CASSRGGVRTDTQYF
14,TRBV28,TRBJ2-5,CASRVPGVQETQYF
13,TRBV6-2/TRBV6-3,TRBJ2-1,CASIGLLYNEQFF
13,TRBV15,TRBJ1-4,CATSRDRAEKLFF
16,TRBV10-3,TRBJ2-5,CAISEPGFSGWQTQYF
14,TRBV7-2,TRBJ1-4,CASSPQAGGGKLFF
14,TRBV10-3,TRBJ2-1,CAISEMQGVNEQFF
11,TRBV11-1,TRBJ2-5,CASSAVETQYF
13,TRBV9,TRBJ2-4,CASSSRPIGIQYF
13,TRBV7-2,TRBJ1-2,CASSQGSTYGYTF
15,TRBV7-8,TRBJ1-5,CASSSGTGKNQPQHF